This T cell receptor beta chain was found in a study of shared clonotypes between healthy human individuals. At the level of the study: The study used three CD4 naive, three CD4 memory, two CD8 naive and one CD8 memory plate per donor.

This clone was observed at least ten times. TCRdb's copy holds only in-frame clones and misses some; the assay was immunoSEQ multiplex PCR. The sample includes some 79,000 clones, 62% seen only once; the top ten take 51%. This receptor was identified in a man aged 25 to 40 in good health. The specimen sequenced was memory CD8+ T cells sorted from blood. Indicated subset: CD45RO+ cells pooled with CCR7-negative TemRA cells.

The CDR3 DNA is TGTGCCAGCAGTTTAAAGTTTATAGGCACAGATACGCAGTATTTT. Residues: CASSLKFIGTDTQYF. The chain carries TRBV28 and TRBJ2-3; no reliable D call. V shed 2 bases and J shed 1 base, with 10 bases lying between them. CDR1 is MDHEN, CDR2 SYDVKM, per germline. The CDR3 consists of 15 residues.